The rows below give T cell receptor beta chains drawn from one sample of a study of blood T cell repertoires in COVID-19. The assay was immunoSEQ multiplex PCR, and TCRdb's table has in-frame clones only and misses some. The table has tens of thousands of clones, about four fifths seen once; the top ten hold 28%. Sequencing was carried out using peripheral blood. These receptors were collected from a man in his 70s with acute or convalescent COVID-19. Both conserved end residues are part of each CDR3. The order of the fields is V gene, D gene, J gene, CDR3 protein. D genes are given only for firm matches.

V: TRBV11-3; D: TRBD2; J: TRBJ2-7; CDR3: CASSLDGTSGATYEQYF
V: TRBV11-2; D: TRBD1; J: TRBJ2-3; CDR3: CASSQGGYYTDTQYF
V: TRBV27; D: TRBD2; J: TRBJ2-7; CDR3: CASRTLAENSYEQYF
V: TRBV5-4; D: TRBD2; J: TRBJ2-5; CDR3: CASSWGLANQETQYF
V: TRBV7-9; D: TRBD2; J: TRBJ2-1; CDR3: CASSEGSAGGPTREQFF
V: TRBV29-1; D: TRBD2; J: TRBJ2-7; CDR3: CSVLTSGYSYEQYF
V: TRBV7-8; D: TRBD2; J: TRBJ2-2; CDR3: CASSPTSGYTGELFF
V: TRBV6-4; D: TRBD2; J: TRBJ2-1; CDR3: CASSETSGTEQFF
V: TRBV4-2; D: TRBD2; J: TRBJ2-2; CDR3: CASSQDTAGVAGELFF
V: TRBV30; D: TRBD1; J: TRBJ2-1; CDR3: CAWSGDSEQFF
V: TRBV5-5; D: TRBD1; J: TRBJ2-7; CDR3: CASSLGGGTSYEQYF
V: TRBV12-3/TRBV12-4; D: NA; J: TRBJ2-7; CDR3: CASRQASYEQYF
V: TRBV25-1; D: NA; J: TRBJ1-3; CDR3: CASSVPGARGNTIYF
V: TRBV29-1; D: TRBD1; J: TRBJ1-1; CDR3: CSVSQGGSPTEAFF
V: TRBV7-2; D: NA; J: TRBJ2-7; CDR3: CASSSNYEQYF
V: TRBV7-2; D: TRBD1; J: TRBJ2-7; CDR3: CASSSVGQGVYEQYF
V: TRBV10-3; D: TRBD1; J: TRBJ1-1; CDR3: CAIRGQGETEAFF
V: TRBV28; D: TRBD1; J: TRBJ2-7; CDR3: CASTKGGGTLYEQYF
V: TRBV28; D: NA; J: TRBJ2-5; CDR3: CASTGIRFGETQYF
V: TRBV7-2; D: TRBD1; J: TRBJ1-2; CDR3: CASSAGGYGNYGYTF
V: TRBV5-1; D: NA; J: TRBJ2-7; CDR3: CASSTSGTLSSYEQYF
V: TRBV10-3; D: NA; J: TRBJ2-7; CDR3: CAIGGQGNSYEQYF
V: TRBV5-1; D: NA; J: TRBJ2-7; CDR3: CASSLAYGDYEQYF
V: TRBV24-1; D: NA; J: TRBJ1-2; CDR3: CATSDGPAEIYGYTF
V: TRBV7-3; D: NA; J: TRBJ2-1; CDR3: CASSLVADEQFF
V: TRBV7-7; D: NA; J: TRBJ2-1; CDR3: CASSLALGGWNEQFF
V: TRBV30; D: NA; J: TRBJ2-1; CDR3: CAWSVRLAFRSYNEQFF
V: TRBV5-4; D: TRBD1; J: TRBJ1-1; CDR3: CASSLEGAVNTEAFF
V: TRBV27; D: NA; J: TRBJ1-1; CDR3: CASSLFQGGDTEAFF
V: TRBV4-3; D: TRBD2; J: TRBJ2-1; CDR3: CASSLRGAGGGEQFF
V: TRBV19; D: NA; J: TRBJ1-5; CDR3: CASREDRSSNQPQHF
V: TRBV5-1; D: TRBD1; J: TRBJ1-5; CDR3: CASSPQGQNQPQHF
V: TRBV29-1; D: NA; J: TRBJ1-5; CDR3: CSVIQGVNQPQHF
V: TRBV18; D: NA; J: TRBJ2-3; CDR3: CASSLTGETDTQYF
V: TRBV19; D: TRBD2; J: TRBJ2-3; CDR3: CASSSGTSGRADTQYF
V: TRBV29-1; D: TRBD1; J: TRBJ2-5; CDR3: CSVSGTGGLETQYF
V: TRBV6-6; D: NA; J: TRBJ2-3; CDR3: CASSYPSGSTDTQYF
V: TRBV7-9; D: TRBD1; J: TRBJ1-1; CDR3: CASSLVDREAFF
V: TRBV19; D: TRBD1; J: TRBJ1-1; CDR3: CASSRRLTGGDTEAFF
V: TRBV5-1; D: NA; J: TRBJ2-1; CDR3: CASSSRPQGSGYNEQFF
V: TRBV14; D: NA; J: TRBJ2-6; CDR3: CASRGRGTGANVLTF